This T cell receptor (beta chain) was recorded in a study of technical replicates of blood from a few donors. This table comes from immunoSEQ multiplex PCR, and its TCRdb copy is limited to in-frame clones, with some not included. Counted here are about 90,000 clones, around 94% occurring once; the ten biggest clones make up more than 0.2%. Per germline, CDR1 SGHRS and CDR2 YFSETQ. Trimming stripped 1 base from V and 4 bases from J, with 12 bases between. The CDR3 length is 15 residues. The sequenced sample was T cells isolated from PBMCs. This chain links TRBV5-1 with TRBJ1-5; no definite D call. The receptor was isolated from a human donor in good health. The CDR3 reads CASSLYGVPNQPQHF. CDR3 nucleotides: TGCGCCAGCAGCTTGTATGGAGTACCAAATCAGCCCCAGCATTTT.